At least ten counts were recorded for the clone carrying this TCR beta chain. Its target is not known. Using immunoSEQ multiplex PCR, the repertoire was profiled, and TCRdb retains in-frame clones only, with some absent. Here the sample spans some 15,000 clones, less than 55% being singletons. This record comes from a study of tumor-infiltrating lymphocytes in localized non-small cell lung cancer. Study-wide context: The cohort mixed smokers and never-smokers, several histologies, and some post-neoadjuvant-chemotherapy samples. Findings and caveats of the study: Recurrence-free survival showed no association with tumor T-cell fraction.

The CDR3 is 12 residues long. Per the germline V gene, CDR1 is SGHDT and CDR2 is YYEEEE. The V gene lost 1 base and the J gene lost 6 bases, with 8 bases spanning the gap. This sequence originates from a human donor with non-small cell lung cancer. The sequenced sample was lung tumor tissue. The chain carries TRBV5-6 and TRBJ2-7; D unresolved. The CDR3 DNA is TGTGCCAGCAGCTTGTCCGATCTCGAGCAGTACTTC. Its protein is CASSLSDLEQYF.